Described below is a single T cell receptor (beta chain) sequence and its context. Its antigen remains unknown. The data stem from a study of identical twins. The length of the CDR3 is 12 residues. CDR1 is LGHDT and CDR2 is YNNKEL in the germline V gene (reference sequence). Trimming removed 1 base at V and 8 bases at J, with 6 bases between. Using its own MiXCR run on the 5' RACE reads, TCRdb lists one record per CDR3 protein. The sample consists of 400,000 to 550,000 distinct CDR3 sequences, roughly an eighth of them appearing once. The study's findings and limits: Out-of-frame alpha sequences shared by twins were enriched for low generation probability. Excess sharing by twins proved weaker in beta out-of-frame sequences.

These records were also assigned to another study, of yellow fever vaccine responses in identical twins. That publication notes: Convergence reportedly seemed to mark part of the twins' vaccine T cell response, with personalization marking the rest.

The sequence came from a woman aged 18-35 years in good health. The V gene is TRBV3-1, the J gene TRBJ2-1; D unclear. The sample taken for sequencing was CD4+ T cells sorted from blood. The CDR3 DNA is TGTGCCAGCAGCCAAGGCCCGTATGAGCAGTTCTTC. This translates into CASSQGPYEQFF.